A single sample is the source of the 17 T cell receptor beta chains below, sequenced in a study of glioma-infiltrating T cells. TCR alpha and beta CDR3 regions were amplified from RNA using iRepertoire nested multiplex PCR. TCRdb reprocessed the multiplex PCR reads via MiXCR and lists one record per CDR3 protein. This table holds approximately 120,000 distinct CDR3 sequences, roughly 25% found once. The sequenced sample consisted of glioma tissue, nonneoplastic brain tissue, or PBMCs (not recorded which). The receptor set was obtained from a human donor with low-grade glioma or glioblastoma, undergoing nonglioma brain surgery, or in good health (not recorded which).

Regarding this clonotype: A much more abundant neighbour one base away suggests this may be a read error. The genes are TRBV7-3 and TRBJ2-3; D is uncertain. V was cut by 4 bases and J by 5 bases, with 13 bases left in between. The CDR3 covers 14 residues. Per the germline V gene, CDR1 is SGHTA and CDR2 is FQGTGA. The CDR3 here is CASSSIARGDTQYF. The CDR3 DNA reads TGTGCCAGCAGCTCAATAGCCAGAGGAGATACGCAGTATTTT.

This clonotype was detected ten times or more. The rearrangement joins TRBV24-1 to TRBJ1-2; D not resolved. Trimming took 5 bases from V and 8 from J, leaving 11 bases between them. Germline V CDR1 and CDR2: KGHDR, SFDVKD. The CDR3 covers 12 residues. CDR3 amino acids: CATSGSTGGYTF. The DNA of the CDR3 is TGTGCCACCAGTGGGTCAACCGGGGGCTACACCTTC.

This clonotype has ten or more counts. The V call is TRBV14, the J call TRBJ2-1, with a possible D match to TRBD1 (5 bases). CDR3 length: 14 residues. V was trimmed by 7 bases and J by 5 bases, leaving 15 bases between them. Germline V lookup: CDR1 SGHDN, CDR2 FVKESK. In DNA, the CDR3 is TGTGCCAGCAATCAGGGCGGCCTCAACAATGAGCAGTTCTTC. Translation: CASNQGGLNNEQFF.

Remarks on this clonotype: Given the absence of the conserved phenylalanine or tryptophan at the CDR3 end, a read error is likely. The chain employs TRBV19 and TRBJ2-1, with 10 bases matching TRBD2. CDR1 is LNHDA and CDR2 is SQIVND in the germline V gene (reference sequence). Trimming at V came to 7 bases and at J to 10 bases, leaving 13 bases not matched to a gene. The CDR3 length is 15 residues. Here the CDR3 DNA reads TGTGCCAGTAATATGCTAGCGGGAGCCATAGGGGAGCAGTTCTTA. Its protein is CASNMLAGAIGEQFL.

This clonotype was observed at least ten times. V is TRBV7-2 and J is TRBJ2-3; D may be TRBD1 (6 bases). This CDR3 is 14 amino acids long. Germline lookup yields CDR1 SGHTA and CDR2 FQGNSA. Trimming stripped 5 bases from V and 1 base from J, with 10 bases between. The CDR3 bases are TGTGCCAGCAGCCCGGGACATGGCACAGATACGCAGTATTTT. The encoded protein is CASSPGHGTDTQYF. Full variable domain (missing parts from reference TRBV7-2 and TRBJ2-3): GAGVSQSPSNKVTEKGKDVELRCDPISGHTALYWYRQSLGQGLEFLIYFQGNSAPDKSGLPSDRFSAERTGGSVSTLTIQRTQQEDSAVYLCASSPGHGTDTQYFGPGTRLTVL.

A note on this clonotype: A much larger clone is a single base away; this may be a read error. The chain uses TRBV7-9 and TRBJ2-3; unclear D gene. V lost 5 bases to trimming and J lost 1 base, with 7 bases between them. Looked up from germline, CDR1 is SEHNR and CDR2 is FQNEAQ (reference sequence). CDR3 length: 13 amino acids. The CDR3 here is CASSPAGTDTQYF. Written as DNA, the CDR3 is TGTGCCAGCAGCCCCGCTGGCACAGATACGCAGTATTTT.

As for this clonotype: A clone one base away is much larger, so this may be a read error. This chain connects TRBV20-1 to TRBJ2-1, with D possibly being TRBD1 or TRBD2 (5 bases each). The CDR3 covers 13 residues. Trimming took 6 bases from V and 8 from J, leaving 17 bases between them. Germline CDR1 and CDR2: DFQATT and SNEGSKA (reference sequence). CDR3 in DNA: TGCAGTGCCGCCGGGGCTAGCTTCGATGAGCAGTTCTTC. This sequence encodes CSAAGASFDEQFF.

In regard to this clonotype: A read error is possible here, since a much larger clone lies one base away. The chain uses TRBV4-1 and TRBJ2-5; D ambiguous. CDR1 MGHRA and CDR2 YSYEKL come from the germline V gene. The CDR3 has 13 amino acids. V was clipped by 5 bases and J by 5 bases, with 12 bases between them. CDR3 protein: CASSENVEETQYF. As DNA, the CDR3 is TGCGCCAGCAGCGAAAATGTCGAGGAGACCCAGTACTTC.

Ten or more counts support this clonotype. The rearrangement links TRBV20-1 to TRBJ1-2; 7 nucleotides align to TRBD1. Germline trimming cut 2 bases from V and 9 bases from J; bases unmatched to any gene: 9. This CDR3 is 13 amino acids long. CDR1 and CDR2 (germline): DFQATT, SNEGSKA (reference sequence). The CDR3 protein is CSARSPGQWSYTF. The CDR3 nucleotides are TGCAGTGCTAGATCGCCGGGACAGTGGAGCTACACCTTC.

A word on this clonotype: A clone one base away is much larger, so this may be a read error. The chain combines TRBV4-1 with TRBJ2-2; D might be TRBD1 (6 bases). The CDR3 has 16 residues. Germline lookup yields CDR1 MGHRA and CDR2 YSYEKL. Trimming cost V 0 bases and J 3 bases, with 11 bases left between them. CDR3 residues: CASSQERGTYTGELFF. The CDR3 DNA follows: TGCGCCAGCAGCCAAGAACGAGGGACATACACCGGGGAGCTGTTTTTT.

This clonotype was observed many times. The rearrangement joins TRBV20-1 to TRBJ2-1, with D possibly matching TRBD2 (6 bases). The V gene's germline CDR1 is DFQATT and CDR2 SNEGSKA (reference sequence). Deletions cut 5 bases from V and 5 bases from J, with 19 bases between. The CDR3 is 15 amino acids. The CDR3 DNA reads as TGCAGTGCTCTTGGACTCGCGGGGATCAACAATGAGCAGTTCTTC. This encodes CSALGLAGINNEQFF.

At least ten counts were recorded for this clonotype. The rearrangement links TRBV27 to TRBJ2-1; D not certain. Germline loops: CDR1 MNHEY, CDR2 SMNVEV (reference sequence). V was clipped by 5 bases and J by 0 bases, with 8 bases between them. The CDR3 has 14 amino acids. In DNA form, the CDR3 reads TGTGCCAGCAGTGCCCAAAGCTCCTACAATGAGCAGTTCTTC. This encodes CASSAQSSYNEQFF.

The table lists this clonotype with many counts. This rearrangement joins TRBV4-2 to TRBJ1-5; D not certain. This CDR3 region has 17 residues. Germline V gene data show CDR1 as LGHNA and CDR2 as YNFKEQ. The V end was cut by 0 bases, the J end by 6 bases, with 18 bases between. The CDR3 region is CASSQDWAGDLSQPQHF. The CDR3 nucleotides read TGTGCCAGCAGCCAAGATTGGGCTGGGGATTTGAGTCAGCCCCAGCATTTT.

This clonotype was seen many times. This chain links TRBV18 with TRBJ1-6; 8 bases agree with TRBD1. CDR1 is KGHSH, CDR2 LQKENI, per germline. Losses at the gene ends were 6 bases for V and 8 bases for J; bases not matched to a gene: 9. This CDR3 is built from 15 residues. CDR3 protein: CASSTGQVQDSPLHF. Written as DNA, the CDR3 is TGTGCCAGCTCGACGGGACAGGTACAAGATTCACCCCTCCACTTT.

The V call is TRBV12-3 or TRBV12-4, the J call TRBJ1-5, with TRBD1 matching over 7 bases. CDR3 length: 17 residues. J was trimmed by 1 base and V by 3 bases; bases with no gene match: 9. This CDR3 is CASSFHGQAVSNQPQHF. The CDR3 DNA is TGTGCCAGCAGTTTCCACGGACAGGCAGTAAGCAATCAGCCCCAGCATTTT.

There are many counts of this clonotype. This chain links TRBV6-1 with TRBJ2-3; the D is unclear. This CDR3 comprises 12 residues. Trimming removed 6 bases at V and 4 bases at J, with 8 bases between. From germline, CDR1 is MNHNS and CDR2 SASEGT. This chain's CDR3 is CASSIIPDTQYF. Written as DNA, the CDR3 is TGTGCCAGCAGCATCATCCCAGATACGCAGTATTTT.

This clonotype was observed many times. The chain couples TRBV4-1 to TRBJ2-7; TRBD2 agrees at 14 bases. Germline assignment: CDR1 MGHRA and CDR2 YSYEKL. The CDR3 contains 16 residues. J was trimmed by 3 bases and V by 1 base; bases with no gene match: 2. CDR3 in amino acids: CASSQGGTSGSYEQYF. The CDR3 DNA sequence: TGCGCCAGCAGCCAAGGGGGGACTAGCGGGAGCTACGAGCAGTACTTC.